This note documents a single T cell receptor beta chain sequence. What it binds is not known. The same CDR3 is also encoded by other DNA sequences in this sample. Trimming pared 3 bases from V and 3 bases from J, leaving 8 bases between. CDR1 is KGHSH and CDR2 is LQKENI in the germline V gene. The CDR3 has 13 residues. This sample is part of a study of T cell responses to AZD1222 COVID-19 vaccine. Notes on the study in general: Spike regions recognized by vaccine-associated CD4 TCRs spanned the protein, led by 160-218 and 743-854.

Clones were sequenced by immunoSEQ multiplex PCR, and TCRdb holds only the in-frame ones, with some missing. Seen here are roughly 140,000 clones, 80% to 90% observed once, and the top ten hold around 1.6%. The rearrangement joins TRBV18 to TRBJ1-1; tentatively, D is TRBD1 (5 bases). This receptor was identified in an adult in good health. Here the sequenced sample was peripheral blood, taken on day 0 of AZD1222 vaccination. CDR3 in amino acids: CASSPRGDTEAFF. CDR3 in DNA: TGTGCCAGCTCACCGCGGGGCGACACTGAAGCTTTCTTT.